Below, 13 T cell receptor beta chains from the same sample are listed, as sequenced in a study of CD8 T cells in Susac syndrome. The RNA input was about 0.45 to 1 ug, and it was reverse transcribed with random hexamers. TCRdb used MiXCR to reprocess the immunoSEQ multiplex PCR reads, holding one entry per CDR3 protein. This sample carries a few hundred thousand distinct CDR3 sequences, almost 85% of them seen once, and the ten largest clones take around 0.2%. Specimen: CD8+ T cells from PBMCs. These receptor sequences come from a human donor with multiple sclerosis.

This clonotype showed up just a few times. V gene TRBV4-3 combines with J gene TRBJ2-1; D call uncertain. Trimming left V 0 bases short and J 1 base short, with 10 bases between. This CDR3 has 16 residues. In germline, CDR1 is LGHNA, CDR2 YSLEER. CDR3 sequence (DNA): TGCGCCAGCAGCCAAGATCGTGACCTTTCCTACAATGAGCAGTTCTTC. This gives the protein CASSQDRDLSYNEQFF.

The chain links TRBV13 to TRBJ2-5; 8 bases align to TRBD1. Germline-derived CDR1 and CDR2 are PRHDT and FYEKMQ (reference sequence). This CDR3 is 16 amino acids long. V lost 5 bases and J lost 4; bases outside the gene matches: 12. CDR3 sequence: CASSISDRDRRETQYF. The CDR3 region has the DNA TGTGCCAGCAGCATAAGTGACCGGGACAGGAGAGAGACCCAGTACTTC.

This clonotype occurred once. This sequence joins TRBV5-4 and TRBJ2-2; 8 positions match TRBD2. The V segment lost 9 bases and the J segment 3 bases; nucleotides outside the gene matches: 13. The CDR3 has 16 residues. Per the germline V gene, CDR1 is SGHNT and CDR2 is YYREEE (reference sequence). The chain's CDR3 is CATGVGAGGHTGELFF. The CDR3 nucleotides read TGTGCCACCGGAGTAGGGGCGGGAGGTCACACCGGGGAGCTGTTTTTT. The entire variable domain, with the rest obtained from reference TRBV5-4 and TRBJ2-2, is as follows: ETGVTQSPTHLIKTRGQQVTLRCSSQSGHNTVSWYQQALGQGPQFIFQYYREEENGRGNFPPRFSGLQFPNYSSELNVNALELDDSALYLCATGVGAGGHTGELFFGEGSRLTVL.

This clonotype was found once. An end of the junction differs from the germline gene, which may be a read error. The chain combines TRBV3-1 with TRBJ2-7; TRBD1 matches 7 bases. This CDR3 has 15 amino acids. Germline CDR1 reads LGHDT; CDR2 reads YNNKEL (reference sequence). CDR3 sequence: CASSQEGGQDGEQSF. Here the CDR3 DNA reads TGTGCCAGCAGCCAAGAAGGAGGACAGGACGGCGAGCAGTCCTTC.

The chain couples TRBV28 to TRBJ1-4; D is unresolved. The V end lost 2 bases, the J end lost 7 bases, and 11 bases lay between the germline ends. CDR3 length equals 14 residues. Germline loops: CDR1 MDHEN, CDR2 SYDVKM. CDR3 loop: CASSLMGFGEKLFF. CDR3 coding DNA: TGTGCCAGCAGTTTAATGGGCTTCGGTGAAAAACTGTTTTTT.

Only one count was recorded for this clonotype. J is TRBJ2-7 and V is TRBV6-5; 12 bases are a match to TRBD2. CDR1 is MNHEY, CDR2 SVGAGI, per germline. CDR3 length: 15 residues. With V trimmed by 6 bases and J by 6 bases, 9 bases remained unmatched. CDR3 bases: TGTGCCAGCAGCCCACTGACTAGCGGGAGTCGCGAGCAGTACTTC. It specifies CASSPLTSGSREQYF.

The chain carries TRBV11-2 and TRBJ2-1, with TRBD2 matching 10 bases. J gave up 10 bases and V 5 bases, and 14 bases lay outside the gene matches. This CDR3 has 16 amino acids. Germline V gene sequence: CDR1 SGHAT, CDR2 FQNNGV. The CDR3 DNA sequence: TGTGCCAGCAGCGCCATAGGGCTAGCGGGAGAGGGCGAGCAGTTCTTC. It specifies CASSAIGLAGEGEQFF.

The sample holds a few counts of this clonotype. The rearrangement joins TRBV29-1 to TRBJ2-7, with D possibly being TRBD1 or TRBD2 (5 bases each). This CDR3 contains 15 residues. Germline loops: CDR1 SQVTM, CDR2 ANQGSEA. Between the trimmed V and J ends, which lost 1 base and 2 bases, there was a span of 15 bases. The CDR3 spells CSVEVTGTVTYEQYF. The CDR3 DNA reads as TGCAGCGTTGAAGTCACGGGGACCGTGACCTACGAGCAGTACTTC.

The CDR3 region is CSVAGTQATEAFF. As DNA, the CDR3 is TGCAGCGTGGCCGGGACCCAGGCGACTGAAGCTTTCTTT. This chain uses TRBV29-1 with TRBJ1-1; possibly TRBD1 for D (5 bases). This CDR3 is 13 amino acids long. The germline gives CDR1 SQVTM, CDR2 ANQGSEA. Trimming removed 6 bases from V and 5 bases from J, with 16 bases in between.

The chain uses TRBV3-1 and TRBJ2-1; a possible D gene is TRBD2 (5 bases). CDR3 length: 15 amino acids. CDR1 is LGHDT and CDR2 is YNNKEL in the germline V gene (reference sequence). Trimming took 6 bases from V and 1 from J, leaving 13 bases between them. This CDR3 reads CASSPEGGSYNEQFF. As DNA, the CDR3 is TGTGCCAGCAGTCCAGAAGGAGGATCCTACAATGAGCAGTTCTTC.

The CDR3 region is CASSLEGTGNEKLFF. The CDR3 DNA follows: TGTGCCAGCAGCTTGGAAGGGACAGGGAATGAAAAACTGTTTTTT. This chain links TRBV5-8 with TRBJ1-4; 9 positions match TRBD1. V trimming: 0 bases; J trimming: 5 bases; junction bases outside the gene matches: 2. The CDR3 consists of 15 residues. The germline V gene encodes CDR1 SGHTS and CDR2 YDEGEE.

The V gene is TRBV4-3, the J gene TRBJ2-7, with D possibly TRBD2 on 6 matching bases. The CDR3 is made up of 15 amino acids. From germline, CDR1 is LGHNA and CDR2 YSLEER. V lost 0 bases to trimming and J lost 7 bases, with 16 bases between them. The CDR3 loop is CASSQDRGLAREQYF. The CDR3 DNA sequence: TGCGCCAGCAGCCAAGATCGGGGACTGGCGCGGGAGCAGTACTTC.

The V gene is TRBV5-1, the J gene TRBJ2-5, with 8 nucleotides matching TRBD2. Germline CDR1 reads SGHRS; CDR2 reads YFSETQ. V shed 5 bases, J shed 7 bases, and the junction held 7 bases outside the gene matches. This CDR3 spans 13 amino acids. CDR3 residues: CASRGLDEGTQYF. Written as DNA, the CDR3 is TGCGCCAGCAGGGGACTAGATGAAGGGACCCAGTACTTC.